The 7 T cell receptor beta chains presented below share a single source sample, sequenced in a study of post-analysis software for immune sequencing data. Findings of the study overall: Patients had higher frequencies than controls of about 5 TRBV segments, including TRBV5-6, TRBV5-1 and TRBV20-1.

The authors incorporated unique molecular identifiers into the TCR beta cDNA libraries. Using its own MiXCR run on the PCR reads, TCRdb lists one record per CDR3 protein. The repertoire holds hundreds of thousands of distinct CDR3 sequences, 40% to 55% seen once, with 9.5% to 13% in the top ten. Which antigens these TCRs recognize remains unknown. The specimen sequenced was blood. The receptors come from a girl aged 10 to 17 with multiple sclerosis.

The genes are TRBV6-2 or TRBV6-3 and TRBJ2-7; 10 bases map to TRBD2. Germline assignment: CDR1 MNHEY and CDR2 SVGEGT. This CDR3 is built from 15 residues. The V and J ends lost 7 bases and 4 bases, in that order; junction bases with no gene match: 10. The DNA for the CDR3 is TGTGCCAGCAATGGCCGAGCGGGAGGGCCTTACGAGCAGTACTTC. It yields the protein CASNGRAGGPYEQYF.

The chain joins TRBV7-2 to TRBJ1-2, with D maybe TRBD1 (6 bases). CDR3 length equals 13 residues. Germline CDR1 and CDR2: SGHTA and FQGNSA. The germline V and J ends were trimmed by 6 bases and 3 bases, with 11 bases remaining between them. CDR3 nucleotides: TGTGCCAGCAGTTTGGCAGGGGACTATGGCTACACCTTC. Translated, it gives CASSLAGDYGYTF.

In its sample, this clonotype was seen a few times. This CDR3 reads CSVEGTGGKRETQYF. The DNA for the CDR3 is TGCAGCGTTGAAGGTACAGGGGGTAAGAGGGAGACCCAGTACTTC. The J gene is TRBJ2-5, the V gene TRBV29-1; 8 nucleotides agree with TRBD1. Germline V CDR1 and CDR2: SQVTM, ANQGSEA. V dropped 1 base and J dropped 5; count of bases not matched to a gene: 9. The CDR3 runs to 15 residues. Together with reference TRBV29-1 and TRBJ2-5, the CDR3 gives the full variable domain: SAVISQKPSRDICQRGTSLTIQCQVDSQVTMMFWYRQQPGQSLTLIATANQGSEATYESGFVIDKFPISRPNLTFSTLTVSNMSPEDSSIYLCSVEGTGGKRETQYFGPGTRLLVL.

V and J are TRBV4-3 and TRBJ2-1, with D possibly matching TRBD2 (5 bases). Between the trimmed V and J ends, which lost 0 bases and 8 bases, there was a span of 11 bases. Per germline, CDR1 LGHNA and CDR2 YSLEER. The length of the CDR3 is 14 residues. In DNA form, the CDR3 reads TGCGCCAGCAGCCAAGATCTAGCCTCCGATGAGCAGTTCTTC. Translating it yields CASSQDLASDEQFF.

This rearrangement joins TRBV27 to TRBJ2-6; D may be TRBD1 or TRBD2 (5 bases each). V was pared by 5 bases and J by 3 bases, with 11 bases between. Germline assignment: CDR1 MNHEY and CDR2 SMNVEV (reference sequence). The CDR3 is 15 amino acids. The CDR3 is CASSPGLLGANVLTF. The CDR3 bases are TGTGCCAGCAGTCCGGGGCTGCTTGGGGCCAACGTCCTGACTTTC.

The rearrangement joins TRBV28 to TRBJ2-1, with D unclear. Trimming took off 9 bases at V and 10 bases at J, with 13 bases between the two ends. Germline assignment: CDR1 MDHEN and CDR2 SYDVKM. This CDR3 has 11 amino acids. The CDR3 nucleotides read TGTGCCAGTCCCTCGGGTCAAGAGCAGTTCTTC. Its protein is CASPSGQEQFF.

V is TRBV7-2 and J is TRBJ2-5; TRBD1 matches 8 bases. The J segment lost 6 bases and the V segment lost 5 bases, leaving 11 bases of the junction unmatched. There are 15 residues in the CDR3. Germline lookup yields CDR1 SGHTA and CDR2 FQGNSA. In nucleotides, the CDR3 is TGTGCCAGCAGCCTCGAACAGGGGGGAGGAAAGACCCAGTACTTC. This encodes CASSLEQGGGKTQYF. The entire variable domain, with the rest obtained from reference TRBV7-2 and TRBJ2-5, is as follows: GAGVSQSPSNKVTEKGKDVELRCDPISGHTALYWYRQSLGQGLEFLIYFQGNSAPDKSGLPSDRFSAERTGGSVSTLTIQRTQQEDSAVYLCASSLEQGGGKTQYFGPGTRLLVL.